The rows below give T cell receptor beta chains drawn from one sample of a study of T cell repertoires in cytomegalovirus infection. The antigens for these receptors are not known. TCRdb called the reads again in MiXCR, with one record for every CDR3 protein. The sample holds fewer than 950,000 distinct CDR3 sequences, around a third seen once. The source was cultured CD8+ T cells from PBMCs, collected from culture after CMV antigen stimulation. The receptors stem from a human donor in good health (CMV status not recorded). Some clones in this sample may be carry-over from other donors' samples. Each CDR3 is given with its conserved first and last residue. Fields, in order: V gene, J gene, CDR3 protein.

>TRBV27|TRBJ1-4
CASSPDIDEKLFF
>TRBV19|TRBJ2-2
CASEKQDPGRTGELFF
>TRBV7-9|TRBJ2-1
CASSLAREGNEQFF
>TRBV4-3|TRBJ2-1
CASSVYITAANSYNEQFF
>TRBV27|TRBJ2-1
CASSSPGREQFF
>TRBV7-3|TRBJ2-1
CASSPTVREGNEQFF
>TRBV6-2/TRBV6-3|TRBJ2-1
CASVGGWNEQFF
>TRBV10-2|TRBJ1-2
CASSESGDANYGYTF
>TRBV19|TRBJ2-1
CASTTWREIRSSYNEQFF
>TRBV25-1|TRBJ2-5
CASSEGAGETQYF
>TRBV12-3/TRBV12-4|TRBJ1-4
CASSSLLNEKLFF
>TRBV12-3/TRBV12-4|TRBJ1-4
CASSLGSGNEKLFF
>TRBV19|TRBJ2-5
CASSMGGSLQETQYF
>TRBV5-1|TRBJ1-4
CASSPRRGPNEKLFF
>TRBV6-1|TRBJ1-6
CASSEDPLQGTESPLHF
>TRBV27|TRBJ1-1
CASSFYVGDTEAFF
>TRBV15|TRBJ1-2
CATGDRAHGYTF
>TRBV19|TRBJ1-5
CASSITQWKPQHF
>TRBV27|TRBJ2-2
CASSSNRGPNTGELFF
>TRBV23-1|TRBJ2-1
CTSSHPTGGEFDNEQFF
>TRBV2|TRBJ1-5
CASSEAASRRDQPQHF
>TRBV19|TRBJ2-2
CASSTTGPNTGELFF
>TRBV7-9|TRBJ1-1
CASSSSAYEAFF
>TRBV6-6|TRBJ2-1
CASRFRLAGDNEQFF
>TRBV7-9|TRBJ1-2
CASSSARGGGHGYTF
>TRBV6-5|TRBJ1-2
CASSYVTGGRNGYTF
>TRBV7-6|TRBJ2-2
CASSTGTGVTGELFF